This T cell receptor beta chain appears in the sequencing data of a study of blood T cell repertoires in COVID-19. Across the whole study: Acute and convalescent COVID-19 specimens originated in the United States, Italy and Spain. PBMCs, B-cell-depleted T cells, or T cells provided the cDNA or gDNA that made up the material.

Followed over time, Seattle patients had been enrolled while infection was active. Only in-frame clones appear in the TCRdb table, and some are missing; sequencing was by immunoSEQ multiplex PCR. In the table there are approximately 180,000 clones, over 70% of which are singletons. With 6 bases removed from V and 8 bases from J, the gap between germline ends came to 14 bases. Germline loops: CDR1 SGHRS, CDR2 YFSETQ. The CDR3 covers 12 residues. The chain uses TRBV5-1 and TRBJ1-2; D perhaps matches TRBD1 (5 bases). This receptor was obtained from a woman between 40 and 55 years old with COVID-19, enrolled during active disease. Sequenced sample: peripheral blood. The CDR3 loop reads CASTPGGGGYTF. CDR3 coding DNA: TGCGCCAGCACCCCGGGCGGGGGAGGCTACACCTTC.